This TCR beta chain was recorded in a study of beta chain features in type 1 diabetes. Reverse transcription of all isolated RNA meant that expressed TCRB transcripts were sequenced. Clones were read by immunoSEQ multiplex PCR, and TCRdb kept only the in-frame ones, dropping some. This table holds 120,000 or so clones, roughly 17% found once. Whole-study findings and limits: Type 1 diabetes patients had moderately but significantly shorter TCRB CDR3s in all four CD4+ subsets.

This clone came up a few times. Antigen unknown. Sequencing was done on a sample of central memory CD4+ T cells from blood. The TCR comes from a man aged 18 to 35 with type 1 diabetes.

CDR3 DNA sequence: TGCGCCAGCAGCCCCATTCCACAGGAGTATCCGCTAGCGGGAGGGAGAAATGAGCAGTTCTTC. It yields the protein CASSPIPQEYPLAGGRNEQFF. J is TRBJ2-1 and V is TRBV4-3; 12 nucleotides align to TRBD2. V lost 4 bases to trimming and J lost 7 bases; unmatched junction nucleotides: 23. The CDR3 has 21 amino acids. Germline values: CDR1 LGHNA, CDR2 YSLEER.